These 5 T cell receptor beta chains were sequenced from one sample in a study of blood T cell repertoires in COVID-19. Data came from immunoSEQ multiplex PCR; TCRdb stores just in-frame clones and leaves some out. The data show roughly 200,000 clones, around 83% seen once. Sequencing input: PBMCs or T cells enriched from blood (not recorded which). These receptors were obtained from a middle-aged man who had recovered from COVID-19.

V gene TRBV5-1 combines with J gene TRBJ2-7; the match to TRBD1 covers 7 bases. V shed 0 bases, J shed 6 bases, and the junction held 6 bases outside the gene matches. Germline-derived CDR1 and CDR2 are SGHRS and YFSETQ. The CDR3 covers 14 residues. CDR3 coding DNA: TGCGCCAGCAGCTTGGCCGACAGGGTTTCCGAGCAGTACTTC. This codes for CASSLADRVSEQYF. The full variable domain, completed using reference TRBV5-1 and TRBJ2-7, is KAGVTQTPRYLIKTRGQQVTLSCSPISGHRSVSWYQQTPGQGLQFLFEYFSETQRNKGNFPGRFSGRQFSNSRSEMNVSTLELGDSALYLCASSLADRVSEQYFGPGTRLTVT.

V is TRBV7-9 and J is TRBJ1-6; possibly TRBD1 for D (6 bases). This CDR3 region has 17 residues. V lost 6 bases and J 9 bases, leaving 24 bases between the germline ends. From germline, CDR1 is SEHNR and CDR2 FQNEAQ (reference sequence). This CDR3 reads CASRQGTGGGLLSPLHF. The CDR3 DNA sequence: TGTGCCAGCAGACAGGGCACGGGAGGGGGATTACTTTCACCCCTCCACTTT.

V and J are TRBV24-1 and TRBJ2-1, with TRBD2 as a possible D gene (6 bases). V was pared by 3 bases and J by 9 bases, with 14 bases between. This CDR3 is 14 amino acids long. Germline loops: CDR1 KGHDR, CDR2 SFDVKD. The CDR3 DNA reads TGTGCCACCAGTGATGCGGGAAGTCAGAGTGAGCAGTTCTTC. It specifies CATSDAGSQSEQFF.

This clone was seen a single time. The rearrangement joins TRBV20-1 to TRBJ2-5; the D gene is possibly TRBD2 (5 bases). CDR3 size: 14 residues. The V gene lost 3 bases and the J gene lost 1 base, with 12 bases spanning the gap. Germline V gene lookup returns CDR1 DFQATT and CDR2 SNEGSKA (reference sequence). The chain's CDR3 is CSASPSWAQETQYF. The CDR3 DNA reads as TGCAGTGCTAGTCCTAGCTGGGCCCAAGAGACCCAGTACTTC.

V is TRBV4-2 and J is TRBJ2-5; TRBD2 agrees at 9 bases. Germline values: CDR1 LGHNA, CDR2 YNFKEQ. This CDR3 has 17 amino acids. V lost 0 bases, J lost 0 bases, and 5 bases stayed unmatched. CDR3 amino acids: CASSQDGLAGYQETQYF. CDR3 DNA sequence: TGTGCCAGCAGCCAAGATGGGCTAGCGGGATACCAAGAGACCCAGTACTTC.